This is a list of T cell receptor beta chains from one sample in a study of blood T cell repertoires in COVID-19. Data came from immunoSEQ multiplex PCR; TCRdb stores just in-frame clones and leaves some out. The sample contains 250,000 to 300,000 clones, about 86% of which appear only once. The sample taken for sequencing was peripheral blood. Receptor source: a man younger than 35 with active or convalescent COVID-19. Each CDR3 is given with its conserved first and last residue. Each record gives: V gene, D gene, J gene, clone size, CDR3 protein, CDR3 DNA. A D gene is named only where the DNA matches it firmly. Expanded clones get a size class; other rows say once, few or many, or leave the size out.

>TRBV25-1|NA|TRBJ1-5|NA
CASSEMGGNQPQHF
TGTGCCAGCAGTGAAATGGGGGGTAATCAGCCCCAGCATTTT
>TRBV4-2|TRBD2|TRBJ2-5|NA
CASSQLGGNGGAQYF
TGTGCCAGCAGCCAACTCGGTGGGAATGGGGGGGCCCAGTACTTC
>TRBV6-5|NA|TRBJ1-5|NA
CASSRTRYQPQHF
TGTGCCAGCAGCCGGACACGGTATCAGCCCCAGCATTTT
>TRBV9|NA|TRBJ2-3|NA
CASSVGPGLRTDTQYF
TGTGCCAGCAGCGTAGGGCCGGGACTTCGCACAGATACGCAGTATTTT
>TRBV10-3|TRBD1|TRBJ2-6|NA
CAISDGTGPSGANVLTF
TGTGCCATCAGTGACGGGACAGGCCCCTCTGGGGCCAACGTCCTGACTTTC
>TRBV4-2|TRBD1|TRBJ1-2|NA
CASSQESSTGARYGYTF
TGTGCCAGCAGCCAAGAGTCCTCGACAGGGGCCCGTTATGGCTACACCTTC
>TRBV7-9|NA|TRBJ2-5|NA
CASSSGMETQYF
TGTGCCAGCAGCTCAGGGATGGAGACCCAGTACTTC
>TRBV6-1|NA|TRBJ2-5|NA
CASSEDLQTQYF
TGTGCCAGCAGTGAAGATCTTCAGACCCAGTACTTC
>TRBV2|NA|TRBJ1-5|NA
CASSRTTGLQPQHF
TGTGCCAGCAGCAGGACAACAGGGCTTCAGCCCCAGCATTTT
>TRBV27|NA|TRBJ1-6|NA
CATGEDRLGSPLHF
TGTGCCACTGGCGAAGACCGCCTCGGGTCACCCCTCCACTTT
>TRBV11-3|TRBD2|TRBJ2-1|NA
CASSPTGGYSAGDPYNEQFF
TGTGCCAGCAGCCCAACGGGCGGGTATTCGGCGGGAGACCCCTACAATGAGCAGTTCTTC
>TRBV19|NA|TRBJ2-1|NA
CASSMLAGEQFF
TGTGCCAGTAGTATGCTAGCTGGTGAGCAGTTCTTC
>TRBV28|NA|TRBJ1-6|NA
CASSPPPAASPLHF
TGTGCCAGCAGTCCTCCCCCAGCAGCGTCACCCCTCCACTTT
>TRBV27|NA|TRBJ2-1|NA
CASSLLLGNEQFF
TGTGCCAGCAGTCTACTATTAGGCAATGAGCAGTTCTTC
>TRBV28|NA|TRBJ2-3|few
CASSLSEAGASDTQYF
TGTGCCAGCAGCCTTTCCGAGGCCGGTGCCTCAGATACGCAGTATTTT
>TRBV6-5|TRBD1|TRBJ2-2|NA
CASSSTGQYTGELFF
TGTGCCAGCAGTTCTACGGGACAGTACACCGGGGAGCTGTTTTTT
>TRBV19|TRBD1|TRBJ1-4|NA
CASSMGQALEKLFF
TGTGCCAGTAGTATGGGACAGGCTCTCGAAAAACTGTTTTTT
>TRBV7-2|TRBD2|TRBJ2-3|NA
CASSLAPGLAGGPNTQYF
TGTGCCAGCAGCTTAGCGCCAGGACTAGCGGGAGGGCCAAATACGCAGTATTTT
>TRBV13|TRBD1|TRBJ1-2|NA
CASRDRHEYGYTF
TGTGCCAGCAGGGACAGGCACGAATATGGCTACACCTTC
>TRBV9|TRBD2|TRBJ2-2|NA
CASTGLLAGGDTGELFF
TGTGCCAGCACCGGTCTACTAGCGGGGGGGGACACCGGGGAGCTGTTTTTT